This TCR beta chain appears in the sequencing data of a study of PD-1 blockade in classical Hodgkin lymphoma. Study outcomes and limitations: Still unresolved is the cause of the repertoire differences, which may be disease activity or prior therapy.

Stated time point: cycle 4 day 1 (C4D1), after around six weeks of nivolumab. Brentuximab vedotin exposure varied among the patients, all of whom had relapsed after autologous stem cell transplantation. Responses achieved at best were complete response, partial response or progressive disease. Here immunoSEQ multiplex PCR was the method, and the copy in TCRdb shows in-frame clones only, minus some. This table has over 80,000 clones, more than 70% appearing once. The CDR3 consists of 16 residues. Germline-derived CDR1 and CDR2 are SGHVS and FNYEAQ. V shed 2 bases and J 2 bases; nucleotides not matched to a gene: 4. Comments on this clone: Its antigen is as yet unknown.

Source: peripheral blood mononuclear cells (PBMCs), taken before the fourth cycle of nivolumab. The TCR sequence derives from a human donor with classical Hodgkin lymphoma. The rearrangement uses TRBV7-6 and TRBJ2-5; 11 positions match TRBD1. CDR3 bases: TGTGCCAGCAGCTTATGGGACAGGGGGATGCAAGAGACCCAGTACTTC. This encodes CASSLWDRGMQETQYF.